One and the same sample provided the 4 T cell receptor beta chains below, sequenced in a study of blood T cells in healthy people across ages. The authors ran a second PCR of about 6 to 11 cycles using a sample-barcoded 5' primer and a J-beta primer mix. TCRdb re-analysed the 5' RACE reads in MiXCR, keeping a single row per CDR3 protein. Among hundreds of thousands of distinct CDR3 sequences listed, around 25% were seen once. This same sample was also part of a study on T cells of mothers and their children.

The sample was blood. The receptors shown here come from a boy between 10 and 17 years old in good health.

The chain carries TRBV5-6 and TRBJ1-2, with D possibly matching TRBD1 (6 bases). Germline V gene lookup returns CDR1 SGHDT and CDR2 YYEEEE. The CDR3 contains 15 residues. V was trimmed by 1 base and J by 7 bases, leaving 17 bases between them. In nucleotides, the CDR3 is TGTGCCAGCAGCTTGTCGGCAGGGGAACTTAGTGGCTACACCTTC. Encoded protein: CASSLSAGELSGYTF.

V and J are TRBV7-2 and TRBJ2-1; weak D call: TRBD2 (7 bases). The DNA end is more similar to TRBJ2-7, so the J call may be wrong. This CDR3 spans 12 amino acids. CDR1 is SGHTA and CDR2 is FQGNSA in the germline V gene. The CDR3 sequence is CASRTGGHEQYF. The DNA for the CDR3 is TGTGCCAGCAGAACGGGGGGCCACGAGCAGTACTTC.

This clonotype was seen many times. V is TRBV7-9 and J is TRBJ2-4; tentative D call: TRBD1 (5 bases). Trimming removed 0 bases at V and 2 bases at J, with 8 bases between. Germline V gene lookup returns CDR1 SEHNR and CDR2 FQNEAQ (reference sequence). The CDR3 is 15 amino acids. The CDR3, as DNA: TGTGCCAGCAGCTTAGCAGGGGTAACCAAAAACATTCAGTACTTC. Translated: CASSLAGVTKNIQYF.

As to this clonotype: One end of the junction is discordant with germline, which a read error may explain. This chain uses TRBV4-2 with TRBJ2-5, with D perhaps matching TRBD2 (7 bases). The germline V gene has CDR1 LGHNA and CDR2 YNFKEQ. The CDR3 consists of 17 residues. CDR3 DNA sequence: TGTTCCAGCAGCCAAGGGATATTGGGAGGGGGGCCAGAGACCCAGTACTTC. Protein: CSSSQGILGGGPETQYF.